This is a list of T cell receptor beta chains from one sample in a study of cytomegalovirus exposure and HLA in healthy donors. Assay: immunoSEQ multiplex PCR; the TCRdb copy retains only in-frame clones and omits some. The sample includes about 260,000 clones, around 91% of them seen just once. Sequenced input: PBMCs. These receptors all come from a woman aged 30 to 39 in good health and CMV-seronegative. CDR3s include the opening cysteine and the closing phenylalanine or tryptophan. The D gene is left open where the match is weak. Clone sizes are given selectively: once, few, many, or a class where the clone is expanded.

clone size | J gene | D gene | V gene | CDR3 protein | CDR3 DNA
NA | TRBJ1-5 | NA | TRBV18 | CASSPNGVRQPQHF | TGTGCCAGCTCACCCAACGGGGTGAGGCAGCCCCAGCATTTT
NA | TRBJ2-6 | TRBD1 | TRBV28 | CASSLRTGGYSGANVLTF | TGTGCCAGCAGTCTGCGGACAGGCGGTTACTCTGGGGCCAACGTCCTGACTTTC
NA | TRBJ1-4 | TRBD1 | TRBV28 | CASARDRANEKLFF | TGTGCCAGCGCCAGGGACAGAGCTAATGAAAAACTGTTTTTT
NA | TRBJ1-1 | TRBD1 | TRBV10-3 | CAISPGQGGHGTEAFF | TGTGCCATCAGTCCAGGACAGGGCGGACATGGCACTGAAGCTTTCTTT
NA | TRBJ1-2 | NA | TRBV27 | CASSFTRGRHGYTF | TGTGCCAGCAGTTTTACTCGGGGAAGGCACGGCTACACCTTC
NA | TRBJ1-1 | TRBD1 | TRBV28 | CASSLWGKGAMNTEAFF | TGTGCCAGCAGTTTATGGGGAAAGGGGGCCATGAACACTGAAGCTTTCTTT
NA | TRBJ2-3 | TRBD1 | TRBV6-5 | CASTLQGAEADTQYF | TGTGCCAGCACCCTACAGGGGGCTGAGGCAGATACGCAGTATTTT
NA | TRBJ1-2 | NA | TRBV9 | CASSATGLNGYTF | TGTGCCAGCAGCGCCACAGGATTAAACGGCTACACCTTC
once | TRBJ2-1 | TRBD2 | TRBV9 | CASSVGSGSAYNEQFF | TGTGCCAGCAGCGTAGGGAGCGGGAGTGCTTACAATGAGCAGTTCTTC
NA | TRBJ2-2 | NA | TRBV28 | CASSPPWGGRTGELFF | TGTGCCAGCAGTCCCCCATGGGGGGGGCGAACCGGGGAGCTGTTTTTT
NA | TRBJ2-7 | NA | TRBV4-1 | CASSQERDNSYEQYF | TGCGCCAGCAGCCAGGAAAGGGACAACTCCTACGAGCAGTACTTC
once | TRBJ1-1 | NA | TRBV6-1 | CASSGYSVTEAFF | TGTGCCAGCAGTGGCTACAGTGTCACTGAAGCTTTCTTT
NA | TRBJ2-7 | NA | TRBV9 | CASSGSTYEQYF | TGTGCCAGCAGCGGCAGCACCTACGAGCAGTACTTC
NA | TRBJ2-7 | NA | TRBV14 | CASSQDYRPYEQYF | TGTGCCAGCAGCCAAGATTACAGACCCTACGAGCAGTACTTC
NA | TRBJ2-3 | NA | TRBV13 | CASSPTSTDTQYF | TGTGCCAGCAGCCCCACTAGCACAGATACGCAGTATTTT
NA | TRBJ2-7 | TRBD1 | TRBV7-3 | CASSLGPGGYEQYF | TGTGCCAGCAGCTTAGGGCCAGGGGGATACGAGCAGTACTTC
once | TRBJ2-7 | TRBD2 | TRBV4-3 | CASSQTASGAYEQYF | TGCGCCAGCAGCCAAACGGCTAGCGGGGCCTACGAGCAGTACTTC
NA | TRBJ2-3 | NA | TRBV28 | CASSSGQHTDTQYF | TGTGCCAGCAGTTCCGGACAACACACAGATACGCAGTATTTT
NA | TRBJ2-7 | TRBD1 | TRBV30 | CAWSLQGSAGEQYF | TGTGCCTGGAGCCTACAGGGGTCCGCGGGCGAGCAGTACTTC
NA | TRBJ1-2 | TRBD1 | TRBV7-2 | CASSLGLDREGYTF | TGTGCCAGCAGCTTAGGGCTGGACAGGGAAGGCTACACCTTC
NA | TRBJ1-1 | NA | TRBV19 | CASSKQGMNTEAFF | TGTGCCAGTAGTAAGCAGGGGATGAACACTGAAGCTTTCTTT
NA | TRBJ2-7 | NA | TRBV4-1 | CASSQVGYEQYF | TGCGCCAGCAGCCAAGTAGGCTACGAGCAGTACTTC
NA | TRBJ1-1 | NA | TRBV5-1 | CASSVGTEGLGTEAFF | TGCGCCAGCAGCGTGGGAACAGAAGGGTTGGGCACTGAAGCTTTCTTT
NA | TRBJ2-3 | TRBD2 | TRBV7-2 | CASSLGLAASTDTQYF | TGTGCCAGCAGCTTAGGGCTAGCGGCTAGCACAGATACGCAGTATTTT
NA | TRBJ2-1 | TRBD1 | TRBV7-9 | CASSSRTGGINEQFF | TGTGCCAGCAGTTCCAGGACAGGGGGCATAAATGAGCAGTTCTTC
NA | TRBJ1-3 | NA | TRBV4-3 | CASSQDGGLLGPGNTIYF | TGCGCCAGCAGCCAAGATGGGGGGTTATTAGGGCCCGGAAACACCATATATTTT
NA | TRBJ2-3 | TRBD1 | TRBV7-6 | CATGGQGSFDTQYF | TGTGCCACCGGGGGACAGGGGAGCTTTGATACGCAGTATTTT
once | TRBJ2-7 | NA | TRBV28 | CASTRGQFATEQYF | TGTGCCAGCACCCGCGGACAGTTTGCAACAGAGCAGTACTTC
NA | TRBJ2-1 | NA | TRBV7-2 | CASSIDREYEQFF | TGTGCCAGCAGCATCGACCGGGAGTATGAGCAGTTCTTC
NA | TRBJ1-5 | TRBD1 | TRBV11-2 | CASSLDSYRGSQPQHF | TGTGCCAGCAGCTTAGACTCATACAGGGGAAGTCAGCCCCAGCATTTT
NA | TRBJ2-1 | TRBD2 | TRBV5-1 | CASSFTPGTSGSGEQFF | TGCGCCAGCAGCTTTACCCCGGGGACTAGCGGGAGCGGTGAGCAGTTCTTC
NA | TRBJ2-1 | NA | TRBV7-2 | CASTFFDSYNEQFF | TGTGCCAGCACCTTCTTCGACAGCTACAATGAGCAGTTCTTC
few | TRBJ1-2 | NA | TRBV7-9 | CASTKPTASNYGYTF | TGTGCCAGCACGAAACCGACAGCCTCTAACTATGGCTACACCTTC
NA | TRBJ2-2 | NA | TRBV11-2 | CASSLDGGRTGELFF | TGTGCCAGCAGCTTAGATGGGGGCCGGACCGGGGAGCTGTTTTTT
NA | TRBJ2-5 | NA | TRBV15 | CATSRGVETQYF | TGTGCCACCAGCAGAGGTGTAGAGACCCAGTACTTC
NA | TRBJ2-1 | TRBD2 | TRBV5-1 | CASSPLAGGQYNEQFF | TGCGCCAGCAGCCCTCTAGCGGGAGGCCAATACAATGAGCAGTTCTTC
NA | TRBJ2-2 | NA | TRBV9 | CASSSTGRGTGELFF | TGTGCCAGCAGCTCCACAGGGAGGGGGACCGGGGAGCTGTTTTTT
few | TRBJ2-7 | TRBD1 | TRBV11-2 | CASSRLDREREQYF | TGTGCCAGCAGCCGACTGGACAGGGAGCGCGAGCAGTACTTC
NA | TRBJ2-7 | NA | TRBV5-4 | CASSLPGASSYEQYF | TGTGCCAGCAGCTTGCCGGGAGCCAGCTCTTACGAGCAGTACTTC
NA | TRBJ2-7 | NA | TRBV7-9 | CASSPPSGYEQYF | TGTGCCAGCAGCCCCCCCTCGGGGTACGAGCAGTACTTC
once | TRBJ1-1 | NA | TRBV10-3 | CAISDSGAINTEAFF | TGTGCCATCAGTGACTCGGGGGCCATTAACACTGAAGCTTTCTTT
NA | TRBJ2-1 | NA | TRBV10-3 | CAIGEGRTLNEQFF | TGTGCCATCGGCGAGGGACGAACACTCAATGAGCAGTTCTTC
NA | TRBJ2-1 | TRBD2 | TRBV7-2 | CASSQRRLAGSYNEQFF | TGTGCCAGCAGCCAACGGAGACTAGCGGGTTCCTACAATGAGCAGTTCTTC
NA | TRBJ1-2 | NA | TRBV28 | CASSLSAYSGYTF | TGTGCCAGCAGTTTATCGGCCTACTCTGGCTACACCTTC
NA | TRBJ2-1 | NA | TRBV4-3 | CASSQGSNEQFF | TGCGCCAGCAGCCAAGGAAGCAATGAGCAGTTCTTC
NA | TRBJ2-2 | NA | TRBV9 | CASSVGGRPGELFF | TGTGCCAGCAGCGTAGGAGGGCGCCCCGGGGAGCTGTTTTTT
NA | TRBJ2-4 | NA | TRBV18 | CASSPVDSSKNIQYF | TGTGCCAGCTCACCCGTGGACAGCTCCAAAAACATTCAGTACTTC
NA | TRBJ2-1 | TRBD2 | TRBV5-1 | CASSWEGRSNEQFF | TGCGCCAGCAGCTGGGAGGGCCGAAGCAATGAGCAGTTCTTC
NA | TRBJ2-5 | NA | TRBV28 | CASSPRVWQETQYF | TGTGCCAGCAGTCCCAGGGTTTGGCAAGAGACCCAGTACTTC
NA | TRBJ2-3 | TRBD2 | TRBV6-5 | CASSASGRHTDTQYF | TGTGCCAGCAGTGCTAGCGGGAGGCACACAGATACGCAGTATTTT
NA | TRBJ2-2 | NA | TRBV21-1 | CATIRGRYTGELFF | TGTGCCACCATCAGGGGGCGATACACCGGGGAGCTGTTTTTT
NA | TRBJ2-3 | TRBD1 | TRBV6-1 | CASSRQGSTDTQYF | TGTGCCAGCAGTCGACAGGGTAGCACAGATACGCAGTATTTT
once | TRBJ2-4 | TRBD2 | TRBV18 | CASSPEVLAGGAKNIQYF | TGTGCCAGCTCACCAGAGGTCCTAGCGGGAGGTGCCAAAAACATTCAGTACTTC